The table lists the clone carrying this T cell receptor (beta chain) with many counts. What it binds is unknown. It was template switching that added a universal primer site, and there were unique molecular identifiers on the cDNA. From the 5' RACE reads, TCRdb called clonotypes with MiXCR, one entry per CDR3 protein. Of roughly 250,000 distinct CDR3 sequences listed, over 12% are singletons. CDR1 and CDR2 from the germline V gene are DFQATT and SNEGSKA (reference sequence). Trimming stripped 0 bases from V and 0 bases from J, with 8 bases between. The CDR3 is 14 amino acids. This sample is drawn from a study of identical twins. Study-wide results and caveats: Insertions were reduced in abundant cord blood beta clonotypes but not in memory repertoires.

This sequence was found in a woman under 30 in good health. Sequencing input: memory (CD45RO+) T cells sorted from blood. The chain carries TRBV20-1 and TRBJ2-5, with a possible D match to TRBD1 (6 bases). The CDR3 loop is CSARDHRDQETQYF. The CDR3 DNA reads as TGCAGTGCTAGAGATCACAGGGACCAAGAGACCCAGTACTTC.